Each of the 15 T cell receptor beta chains below was sequenced from the same sample in a study of blood T cells in healthy people across ages. With a J-beta primer mix and a sample-barcoded 5' primer, a second PCR ran about 7 to 11 cycles. In TCRdb, the 5' RACE reads were re-called with MiXCR into one record per CDR3 protein. Among about 760,000 distinct CDR3 sequences listed, roughly three fifths were seen once. Source material: blood. Receptor source: a man between 40 and 49 years old in good health.

The chain has TRBV29-1 and TRBJ2-1, with a tentative D call TRBD2 (5 bases). V lost 0 bases and J lost 0, with 12 bases in between. Germline-derived CDR1 and CDR2 are SQVTM and ANQGSEA. This CDR3 comprises 16 residues. The CDR3 nucleotides read TGCAGCGTTGAAGATGGGGAGACGGACTCCTACAATGAGCAGTTCTTC. Translated, it gives CSVEDGETDSYNEQFF.

This clonotype showed up just a few times. The DNA of the CDR3 is TGTGCCAGCAGCTTACCCGGAGTAACGAGGGAATACGAGCAGTACTTC. It is translated as CASSLPGVTREYEQYF. The V and J genes are TRBV7-3 and TRBJ2-7; possibly TRBD2 for D (5 bases). The CDR3 has 16 residues. With 2 bases removed from V and 4 bases from J, the gap between germline ends came to 18 bases. Germline V CDR1 and CDR2: SGHTA, FQGTGA. Full variable domain (outside the CDR3, taken from reference TRBV7-3 and TRBJ2-7): GAGVSQTPSNKVTEKGKYVELRCDPISGHTALYWYRQSLGQGPEFLIYFQGTGAADDSGLPNDRFFAVRPEGSVSTLKIQRTERGDSAVYLCASSLPGVTREYEQYFGPGTRLTVT.

The table lists this clonotype with a few counts. This sequence joins TRBV12-3 or TRBV12-4 and TRBJ2-1, with 10 bases lining up with TRBD2. Trimming at V came to 7 bases and at J to 13 bases, leaving 19 bases not matched to a gene. There are 16 residues in the CDR3. The CDR3 bases are TGTGCCAGCACCAATTCCCCCCCTAGCGGGGGCAAAACTCAGTTCTTC. Translation gives CASTNSPPSGGKTQFF.

The chain has TRBV5-1 and TRBJ1-2; possible D gene TRBD1, 5 bases. This CDR3 comprises 15 residues. Per germline, CDR1 SGHRS and CDR2 YFSETQ. V shed 4 bases and J shed 6 bases, with 19 bases lying between them. The CDR3 here is CASSPEGRGENGYTF. As DNA, the CDR3 is TGCGCCAGCAGCCCGGAGGGGCGGGGGGAAAATGGCTACACCTTC.

The genes are TRBV5-1 and TRBJ1-2; a possible D gene is TRBD1 (5 bases). The CDR3 has 14 amino acids. Trimming pared 4 bases from V and 5 bases from J, leaving 15 bases between. Looked up from germline, CDR1 is SGHRS and CDR2 is YFSETQ. In nucleotides, the CDR3 is TGCGCCAGCAGCCTCGGGGCAGTAACTTATGGCTACACCTTC. Translating gives CASSLGAVTYGYTF.

The chain combines TRBV12-3 or TRBV12-4 with TRBJ1-1, with a possible D match to TRBD1 (5 bases). The CDR3 loop spans 16 amino acids. The V gene lost 3 bases and the J gene lost 1 base, with 15 bases spanning the gap. The CDR3 region is CASSFRASTKNTEAFF. The CDR3 nucleotides are TGTGCCAGCAGTTTCAGGGCCTCCACTAAGAACACTGAAGCTTTCTTT.

This clonotype was seen more than once but under ten times. The V call is TRBV6-2 or TRBV6-3, the J call TRBJ2-5; D gene uncertain. This CDR3 comprises 14 residues. Looked up from germline, CDR1 is MNHEY and CDR2 is SVGEGT. The V and J ends lost 0 bases and 2 bases respectively, with 7 bases between them. In nucleotides, the CDR3 is TGTGCCAGCAGTTACTCGAAGGTTCAAGAGACCCAGTACTTC. Amino acids: CASSYSKVQETQYF.

The chain's CDR3 is CSPHGETQYF. CDR3 coding DNA: TGCAGTCCACATGGAGAGACCCAGTACTTC. The rearrangement joins TRBV20-1 to TRBJ2-5; D gene uncertain. Germline CDR1 reads DFQATT; CDR2 reads SNEGSKA (reference sequence). With 8 bases removed from V and 4 bases from J, the gap between germline ends came to 8 bases. The CDR3 is 10 residues long.

V and J are TRBV19 and TRBJ1-2; 9 nucleotides line up with TRBD1. CDR1 and CDR2 from the germline V gene are LNHDA and SQIVND (reference sequence). V was clipped by 4 bases and J by 4 bases; unmatched bases: 10. The CDR3 runs 16 residues. This CDR3 reads CASSTPRTGAFYGYTF. CDR3 in DNA: TGTGCCAGTAGTACCCCTCGGACAGGGGCCTTCTATGGCTACACCTTC.

V usage is TRBV28 and J usage is TRBJ2-1; D call uncertain. The CDR3 totals 12 residues. Germline values: CDR1 MDHEN, CDR2 SYDVKM. V was trimmed by 4 bases and J by 5 bases, leaving 6 bases between them. The CDR3 reads CASSSDNNEQFF. The CDR3 DNA reads as TGTGCCAGCAGTTCCGACAACAATGAGCAGTTCTTC.

The V gene is TRBV7-2, the J gene TRBJ2-3, with 8 bases aligning to TRBD2. The germline CDR1 and CDR2 sequences are SGHTA and FQGNSA. The V and J ends lost 1 base and 5 bases, in that order; junction bases with no gene match: 8. The CDR3 is 16 residues long. The CDR3 DNA is TGTGCCAGCAGCTTAGATTTAGCGGGGTTGATAGATACGCAGTATTTT. Translation: CASSLDLAGLIDTQYF.

Only a few counts were recorded for this clonotype. The CDR3, as DNA: TGTGCCAGCAGCTACCTCTATGGCTACACCTTC. It codes for CASSYLYGYTF. The chain combines TRBV7-2 with TRBJ1-2; D unclear. The CDR3 runs 11 residues. V was cut by 4 bases and J by 4 bases, with 4 bases left in between. Germline V gives CDR1 SGHTA, CDR2 FQGNSA.

This clonotype was seen only once. The chain has TRBV5-1 and TRBJ2-1; TRBD1 matches 9 bases. The CDR3 spans 16 residues. Per the germline V gene, CDR1 is SGHRS and CDR2 is YFSETQ. V gave up 2 bases and J gave up 7 bases; unmatched junction bases: 10. CDR3 residues: CASSLVTGGTTNEQFF. The CDR3 DNA is TGCGCCAGCAGCTTAGTGACAGGGGGGACAACAAATGAGCAGTTCTTC.

This sequence joins TRBV11-2 and TRBJ1-2; D gene unclear. The CDR3 covers 11 residues. The V gene lost 2 bases and the J gene lost 7 bases, with 5 bases spanning the gap. Germline assignment: CDR1 SGHAT and CDR2 FQNNGV. The CDR3 loop reads CASSLMGGYTF. Here the CDR3 DNA reads TGTGCCAGCAGCTTAATGGGTGGCTACACCTTC. Using reference TRBV11-2 and TRBJ1-2 for the parts outside the CDR3, the full variable domain is EAGVAQSPRYKIIEKRQSVAFWCNPISGHATLYWYQQILGQGPKLLIQFQNNGVVDDSQLPKDRFSAERLKGVDSTLKIQPAKLEDSAVYLCASSLMGGYTFGSGTRLTVV.

The CDR3 reads CASSSEVDWTQYF. In DNA form, the CDR3 reads TGTGCCAGCAGTTCGGAGGTTGATTGGACCCAGTACTTC. The gene calls are TRBV28 and TRBJ2-7; the D gene is possibly TRBD2 (5 bases). The J call may be faulty, since TRBJ2-5 better matches the DNA end. Germline V gene sequence: CDR1 MDHEN, CDR2 SYDVKM. The CDR3 covers 13 residues.